What follows describes a single TCR beta chain. The record originates from a study of cytomegalovirus exposure and HLA in healthy donors. Deletions cut 4 bases from V and 0 bases from J, with 4 bases between. Germline CDR1 and CDR2: SGHNT and YYREEE (reference sequence). The CDR3 runs to 13 residues. These donors were members of the 120-subject validation cohort, a group separate from the approximately 700-subject first cohort. Produced via immunoSEQ multiplex PCR; TCRdb's table is partial and in-frame only. Among some 170,000 clones, roughly nine tenths were seen once, and the ten largest hold 5.7%. This clonotype originated in a woman aged 25 to 45 in good health and CMV-seronegative. Sequenced: PBMCs. The chain carries TRBV5-4 and TRBJ2-2; D remains unclear. This chain's CDR3 is CASSGTNTGELFF. The CDR3 DNA is TGTGCCAGCAGCGGGACGAACACCGGGGAGCTGTTTTTT.